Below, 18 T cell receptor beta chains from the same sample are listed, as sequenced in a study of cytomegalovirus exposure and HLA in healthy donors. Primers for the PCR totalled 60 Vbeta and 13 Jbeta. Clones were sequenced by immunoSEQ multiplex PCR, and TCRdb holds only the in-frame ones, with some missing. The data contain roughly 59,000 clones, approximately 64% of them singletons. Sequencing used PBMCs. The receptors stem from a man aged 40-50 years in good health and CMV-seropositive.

CDR3 in amino acids: CATELAVSYEQYF. The CDR3 coding sequence is TGTGCTACCGAACTAGCGGTCTCCTACGAGCAGTACTTC. The chain recombines TRBV7-7 with TRBJ2-7; 8 bases line up with TRBD2. This CDR3 has 13 residues. Germline V gene sequence: CDR1 SSHAT, CDR2 FNYEAQ (reference sequence).

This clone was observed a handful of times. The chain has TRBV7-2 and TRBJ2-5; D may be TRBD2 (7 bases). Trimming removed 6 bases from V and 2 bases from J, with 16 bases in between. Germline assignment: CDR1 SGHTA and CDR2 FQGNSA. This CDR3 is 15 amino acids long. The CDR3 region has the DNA TGTGCCAGCAGTATTAACGGGGGGACACAAGAGACCCAGTACTTC. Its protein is CASSINGGTQETQYF.

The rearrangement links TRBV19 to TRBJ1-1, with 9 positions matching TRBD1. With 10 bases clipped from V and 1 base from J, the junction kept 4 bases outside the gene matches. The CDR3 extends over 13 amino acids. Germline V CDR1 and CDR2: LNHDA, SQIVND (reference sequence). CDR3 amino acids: CATAQGANTEAFF. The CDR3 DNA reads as TGTGCCACAGCACAGGGGGCGAACACTGAAGCTTTCTTT. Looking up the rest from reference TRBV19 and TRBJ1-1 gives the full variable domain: DGGITQSPKYLFRKEGQNVTLSCEQNLNHDAMYWYRQDPGQGLRLIYYSQIVNDFQKGDIAEGYSVSREKKESFPLTVTSAQKNPTAFYLCATAQGANTEAFFGQGTRLTVV.

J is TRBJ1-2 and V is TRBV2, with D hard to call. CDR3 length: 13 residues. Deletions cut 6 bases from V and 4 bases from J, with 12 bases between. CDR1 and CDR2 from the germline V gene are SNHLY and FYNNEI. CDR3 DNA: TGTGCCAGCAGCGTGGAGCCGGTCTATGGCTACACCTTC. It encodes CASSVEPVYGYTF.

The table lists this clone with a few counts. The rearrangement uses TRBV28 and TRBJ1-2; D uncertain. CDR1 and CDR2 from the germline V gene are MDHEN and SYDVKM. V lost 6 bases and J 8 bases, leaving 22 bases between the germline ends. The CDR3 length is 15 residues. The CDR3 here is CASSILTDRAAGYTF. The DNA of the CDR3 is TGTGCCAGCAGCATATTGACTGATCGAGCCGCGGGCTACACCTTC.

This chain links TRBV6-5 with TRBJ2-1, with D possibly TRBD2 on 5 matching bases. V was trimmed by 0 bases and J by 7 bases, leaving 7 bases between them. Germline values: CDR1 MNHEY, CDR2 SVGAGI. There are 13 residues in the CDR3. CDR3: CASSYSTGNEQFF. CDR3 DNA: TGTGCCAGCAGTTACTCGACGGGGAATGAGCAGTTCTTC.

The DNA of the CDR3 is TGTGCCAGCAGCCAAGCCGGGTTACATGGCTACACCTTC. This gives the protein CASSQAGLHGYTF. The gene calls are TRBV4-2 and TRBJ1-2; D is ambiguous. The CDR3 covers 13 residues. CDR1 LGHNA and CDR2 YNFKEQ come from the germline V gene. V lost 1 base and J 6 bases, leaving 9 bases between the germline ends.

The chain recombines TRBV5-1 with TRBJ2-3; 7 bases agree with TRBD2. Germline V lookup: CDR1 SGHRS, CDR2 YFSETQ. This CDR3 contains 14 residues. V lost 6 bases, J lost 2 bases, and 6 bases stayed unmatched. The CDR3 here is CASTTSRSTDTQYF. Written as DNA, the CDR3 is TGCGCCAGCACGACTAGCAGATCCACAGATACGCAGTATTTT.

DNA of the CDR3: TGCGCCAGCAGCCAAGGGACTAGCGGTACCTACGAGCAGTACTTC. This encodes CASSQGTSGTYEQYF. J is TRBJ2-7 and V is TRBV4-3, with 10 bases lining up with TRBD2. V shed 1 base and J 2 bases; nucleotides not matched to a gene: 2. The CDR3 is 15 amino acids. The germline V gene encodes CDR1 LGHNA and CDR2 YSLEER.

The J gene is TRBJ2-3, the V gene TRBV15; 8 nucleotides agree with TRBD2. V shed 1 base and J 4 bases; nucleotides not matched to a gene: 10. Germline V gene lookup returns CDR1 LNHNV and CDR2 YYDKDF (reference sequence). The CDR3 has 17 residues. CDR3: CATSRGRTGGLADTQYF. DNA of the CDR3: TGTGCCACCAGCAGAGGTCGGACGGGGGGGCTGGCAGATACGCAGTATTTT.

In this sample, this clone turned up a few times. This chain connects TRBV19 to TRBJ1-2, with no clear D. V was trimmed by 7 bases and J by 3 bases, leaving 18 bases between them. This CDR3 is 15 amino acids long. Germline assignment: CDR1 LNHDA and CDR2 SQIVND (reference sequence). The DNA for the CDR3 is TGTGCCAGTACCCCCAGGCCCAAAGTTTACTATGGCTACACCTTC. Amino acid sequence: CASTPRPKVYYGYTF.

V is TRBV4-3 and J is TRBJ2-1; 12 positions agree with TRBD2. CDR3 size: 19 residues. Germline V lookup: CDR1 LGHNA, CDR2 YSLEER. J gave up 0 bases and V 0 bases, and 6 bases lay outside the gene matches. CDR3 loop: CASSQDPQTSGSSYNEQFF. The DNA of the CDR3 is TGCGCCAGCAGCCAAGATCCGCAGACTAGCGGGAGCTCCTACAATGAGCAGTTCTTC.

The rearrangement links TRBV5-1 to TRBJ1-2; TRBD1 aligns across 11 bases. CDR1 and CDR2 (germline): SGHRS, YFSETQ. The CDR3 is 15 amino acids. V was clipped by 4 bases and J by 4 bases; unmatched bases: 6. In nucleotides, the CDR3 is TGCGCCAGCAGCCCCCGGACAGGGGGCTCCTATGGCTACACCTTC. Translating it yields CASSPRTGGSYGYTF.

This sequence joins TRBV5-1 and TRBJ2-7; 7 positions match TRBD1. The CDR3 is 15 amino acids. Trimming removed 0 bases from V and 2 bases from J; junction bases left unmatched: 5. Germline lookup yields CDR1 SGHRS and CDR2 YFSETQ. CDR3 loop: CASSLAPGTAYEQYF. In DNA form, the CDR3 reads TGCGCCAGCAGCTTGGCCCCCGGGACAGCCTACGAGCAGTACTTC.

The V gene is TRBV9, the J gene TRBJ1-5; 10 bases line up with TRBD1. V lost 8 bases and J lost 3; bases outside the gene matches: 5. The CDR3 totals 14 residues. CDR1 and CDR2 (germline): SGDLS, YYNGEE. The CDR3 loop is CASSGTGVNQPQHF. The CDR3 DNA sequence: TGTGCCAGTTCCGGGACAGGGGTCAATCAGCCCCAGCATTTT.

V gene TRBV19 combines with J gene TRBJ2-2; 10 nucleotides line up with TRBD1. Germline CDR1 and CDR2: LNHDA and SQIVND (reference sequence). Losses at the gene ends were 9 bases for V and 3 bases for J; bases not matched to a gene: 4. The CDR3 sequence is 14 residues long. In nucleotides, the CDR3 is TGTGCCAGCCGGGACAGGGGTGACACCGGGGAGCTGTTTTTT. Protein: CASRDRGDTGELFF.

CDR3 amino acids: CASSLVISPVYNEQFF. CDR3 coding DNA: TGTGCCAGCAGCCTCGTCATTTCACCGGTCTACAATGAGCAGTTCTTC. The chain links TRBV11-2 to TRBJ2-1; D gene unclear. Germline loops: CDR1 SGHAT, CDR2 FQNNGV. Trimming stripped 5 bases from V and 3 bases from J, with 17 bases between. The CDR3 extends over 16 amino acids. Using reference TRBV11-2 and TRBJ2-1 for the parts outside the CDR3, the full variable domain is EAGVAQSPRYKIIEKRQSVAFWCNPISGHATLYWYQQILGQGPKLLIQFQNNGVVDDSQLPKDRFSAERLKGVDSTLKIQPAKLEDSAVYLCASSLVISPVYNEQFFGPGTRLTVL.

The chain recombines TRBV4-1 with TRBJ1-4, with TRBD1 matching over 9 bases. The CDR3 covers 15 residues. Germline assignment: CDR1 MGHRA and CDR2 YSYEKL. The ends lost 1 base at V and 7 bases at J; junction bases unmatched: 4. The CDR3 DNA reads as TGCGCCAGCAGCCAAGCGACAGGGGGTTTTGAAAAACTGTTTTTT. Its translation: CASSQATGGFEKLFF.